The 6 T cell receptor beta chains below come from one sample, sequenced in a study of lymphopenia after photon versus proton radiotherapy. Clones were sequenced by immunoSEQ multiplex PCR, and TCRdb holds only the in-frame ones, with some missing. The sample carries tens of thousands of clones, approximately 91% recorded once. The input for sequencing was peripheral blood, taken from a patient treated with photon-based radiotherapy. The source is a woman aged 70-85 years with pancreatic cancer.

The chain recombines TRBV11-2 with TRBJ2-7; 7 bases agree with TRBD2. In germline, CDR1 is SGHAT, CDR2 FQNNGV. V was clipped by 5 bases and J by 6 bases; unmatched bases: 4. The CDR3 loop spans 12 amino acids. CDR3 DNA sequence: TGTGCCAGCAGCCGACTAGCAGCCGAGCAGTACTTC. Protein: CASSRLAAEQYF.

V gene TRBV7-6 combines with J gene TRBJ2-1, with D hard to call. The CDR3 spans 13 residues. Trimming removed 0 bases at V and 7 bases at J, with 7 bases between. Germline values: CDR1 SGHVS, CDR2 FNYEAQ. The CDR3 DNA sequence: TGTGCCAGCAGCTTAGCGCGAGGAAATGAGCAGTTCTTC. Translation: CASSLARGNEQFF.

The chain joins TRBV7-9 to TRBJ2-7, with 12 bases fitting TRBD1. The CDR3 consists of 15 residues. J gave up 6 bases and V 5 bases, and 8 bases lay outside the gene matches. The germline V gene has CDR1 SEHNR and CDR2 FQNEAQ (reference sequence). The CDR3 here is CASSEGQGAYAEQYF. The DNA for the CDR3 is TGTGCCAGCAGCGAGGGACAGGGGGCTTACGCCGAGCAGTACTTC.

This rearrangement joins TRBV19 to TRBJ2-4; TRBD1 is a possible D gene (5 bases). CDR3 length equals 14 residues. V was shortened by 5 bases and J by 6 bases, with 14 bases between the two germline ends. Germline lookup yields CDR1 LNHDA and CDR2 SQIVND (reference sequence). The CDR3 nucleotides read TGTGCCAGTAGTGTTCCGAGACAGAGAAACATTCAGTACTTC. This encodes CASSVPRQRNIQYF.

The V and J genes are TRBV19 and TRBJ2-5; no clear D gene. The germline gives CDR1 LNHDA, CDR2 SQIVND (reference sequence). V was pared by 4 bases and J by 1 base, with 10 bases between. The CDR3 loop spans 14 amino acids. CDR3 sequence: CASSNGPGQETQYF. The CDR3 region has the DNA TGTGCCAGTAGTAACGGACCCGGCCAAGAGACCCAGTACTTC.

The CDR3 nucleotides are TGTGCCAGCAGCTTGTTGGGCAGGGAGGGGACTGAAGCTTTCTTT. As protein: CASSLLGREGTEAFF. This chain uses TRBV5-6 with TRBJ1-1; weak D call: TRBD1 (5 bases). CDR1 is SGHDT and CDR2 is YYEEEE in the germline V gene. This CDR3 region has 15 residues. Trimming took off 1 base at V and 5 bases at J, with 15 bases between the two ends.